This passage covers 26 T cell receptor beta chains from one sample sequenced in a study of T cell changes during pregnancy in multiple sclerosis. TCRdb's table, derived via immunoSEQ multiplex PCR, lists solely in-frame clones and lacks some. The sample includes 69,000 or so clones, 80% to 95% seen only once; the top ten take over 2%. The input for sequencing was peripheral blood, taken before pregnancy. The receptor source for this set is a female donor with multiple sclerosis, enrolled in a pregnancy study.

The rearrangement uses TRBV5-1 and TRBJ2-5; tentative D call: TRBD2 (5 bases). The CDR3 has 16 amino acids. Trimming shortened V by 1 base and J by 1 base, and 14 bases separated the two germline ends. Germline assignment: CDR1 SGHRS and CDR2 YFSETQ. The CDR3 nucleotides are TGCGCCAGCAGCTTGAGGTGGGGAGCCTCCCAAGAGACCCAGTACTTC. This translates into CASSLRWGASQETQYF.

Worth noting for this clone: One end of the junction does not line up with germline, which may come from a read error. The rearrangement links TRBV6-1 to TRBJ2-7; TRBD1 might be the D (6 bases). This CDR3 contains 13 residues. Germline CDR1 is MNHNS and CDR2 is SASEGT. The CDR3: CASSEDRVYAQYF. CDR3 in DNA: TGTGCCAGCAGTGAAGACAGGGTTTACGCGCAGTACTTC.

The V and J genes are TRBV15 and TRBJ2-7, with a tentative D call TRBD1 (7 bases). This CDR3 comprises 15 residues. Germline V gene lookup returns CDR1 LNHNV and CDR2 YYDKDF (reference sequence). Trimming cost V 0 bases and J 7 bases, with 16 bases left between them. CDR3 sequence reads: CATSRDLIRGVEQYF. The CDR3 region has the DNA TGTGCCACCAGCAGAGATTTAATCAGGGGGGTAGAGCAGTACTTC.

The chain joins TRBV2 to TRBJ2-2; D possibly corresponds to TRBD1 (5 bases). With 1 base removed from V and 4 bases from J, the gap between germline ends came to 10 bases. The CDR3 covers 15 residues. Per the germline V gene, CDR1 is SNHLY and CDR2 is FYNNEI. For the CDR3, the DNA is TGTGCCAGCAGTGAAGAGGGGTCTCGCACCGGGGAGCTGTTTTTT. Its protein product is CASSEEGSRTGELFF.

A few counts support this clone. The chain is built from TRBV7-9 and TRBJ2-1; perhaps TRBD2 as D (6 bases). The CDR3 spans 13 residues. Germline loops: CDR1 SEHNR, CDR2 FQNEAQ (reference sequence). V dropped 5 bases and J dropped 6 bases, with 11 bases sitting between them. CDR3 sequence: CASSVGGGNEQFF. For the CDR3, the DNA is TGTGCCAGCAGCGTCGGGGGAGGCAATGAGCAGTTCTTC.

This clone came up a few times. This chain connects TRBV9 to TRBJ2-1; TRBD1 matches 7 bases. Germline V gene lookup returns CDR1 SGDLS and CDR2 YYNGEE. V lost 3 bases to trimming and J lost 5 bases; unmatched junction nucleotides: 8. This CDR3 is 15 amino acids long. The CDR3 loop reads CASSERDRANNEQFF. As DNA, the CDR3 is TGTGCCAGCAGCGAAAGAGACAGGGCCAACAATGAGCAGTTCTTC. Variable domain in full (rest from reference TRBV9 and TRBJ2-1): DSGVTQTPKHLITATGQRVTLRCSPRSGDLSVYWYQQSLDQGLQFLIQYYNGEERAKGNILERFSAQQFPDLHSELNLSSLELGDSALYFCASSERDRANNEQFFGPGTRLTVL.

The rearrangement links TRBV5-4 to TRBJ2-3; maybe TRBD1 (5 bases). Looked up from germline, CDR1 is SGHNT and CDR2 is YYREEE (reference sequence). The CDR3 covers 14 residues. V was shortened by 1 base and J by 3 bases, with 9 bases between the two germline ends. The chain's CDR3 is CASSLSGKTDTQYF. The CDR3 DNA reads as TGTGCCAGCAGCTTGTCAGGGAAAACAGATACGCAGTATTTT. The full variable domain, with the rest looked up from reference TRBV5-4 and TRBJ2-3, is ETGVTQSPTHLIKTRGQQVTLRCSSQSGHNTVSWYQQALGQGPQFIFQYYREEENGRGNFPPRFSGLQFPNYSSELNVNALELDDSALYLCASSLSGKTDTQYFGPGTRLTVL.

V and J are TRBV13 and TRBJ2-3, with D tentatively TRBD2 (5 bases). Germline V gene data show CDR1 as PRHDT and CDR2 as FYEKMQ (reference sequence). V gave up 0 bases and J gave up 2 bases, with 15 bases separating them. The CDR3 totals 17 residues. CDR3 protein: CASSLGFLSRATDTQYF. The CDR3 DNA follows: TGTGCCAGCAGCTTAGGCTTTCTATCGCGGGCCACAGATACGCAGTATTTT.

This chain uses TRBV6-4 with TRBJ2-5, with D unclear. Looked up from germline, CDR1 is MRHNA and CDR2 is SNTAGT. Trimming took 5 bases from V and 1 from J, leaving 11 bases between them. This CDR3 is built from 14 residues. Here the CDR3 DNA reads TGTGCCAGCAGTCCCCTGCCCGGCCAAGAGACCCAGTACTTC. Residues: CASSPLPGQETQYF.

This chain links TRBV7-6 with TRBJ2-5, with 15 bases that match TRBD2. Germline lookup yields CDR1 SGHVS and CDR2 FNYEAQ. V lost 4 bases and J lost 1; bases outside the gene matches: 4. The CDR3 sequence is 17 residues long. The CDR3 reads CASSSRTSGRVQETQYF. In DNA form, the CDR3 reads TGTGCCAGCAGCTCTAGGACTAGCGGGAGGGTCCAAGAGACCCAGTACTTC.

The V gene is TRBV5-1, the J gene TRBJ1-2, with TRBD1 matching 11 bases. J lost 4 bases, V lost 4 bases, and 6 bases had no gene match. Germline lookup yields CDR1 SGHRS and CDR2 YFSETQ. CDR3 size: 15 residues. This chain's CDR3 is CASSPSGTGGYGYTF. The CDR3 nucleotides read TGCGCCAGCAGCCCCTCCGGGACAGGGGGCTATGGCTACACCTTC.

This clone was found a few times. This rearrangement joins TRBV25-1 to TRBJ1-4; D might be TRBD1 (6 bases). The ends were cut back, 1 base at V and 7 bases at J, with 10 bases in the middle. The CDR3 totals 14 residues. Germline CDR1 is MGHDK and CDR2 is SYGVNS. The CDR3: CASSEFGGSEKLFF. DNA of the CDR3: TGTGCCAGCAGTGAATTTGGGGGCAGTGAAAAACTGTTTTTT. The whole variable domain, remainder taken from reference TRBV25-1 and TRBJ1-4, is EADIYQTPRYLVIGTGKKITLECSQTMGHDKMYWYQQDPGMELHLIHYSYGVNSTEKGDLSSESTVSRIRTEHFPLTLESARPSHTSQYLCASSEFGGSEKLFFGSGTQLSVL.

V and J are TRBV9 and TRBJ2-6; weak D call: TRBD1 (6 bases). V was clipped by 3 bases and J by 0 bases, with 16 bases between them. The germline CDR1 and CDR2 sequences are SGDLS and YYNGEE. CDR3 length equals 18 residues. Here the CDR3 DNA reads TGTGCCAGCAGCGAGACCCCAGGACAGATCTCTGGGGCCAACGTCCTGACTTTC. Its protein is CASSETPGQISGANVLTF.

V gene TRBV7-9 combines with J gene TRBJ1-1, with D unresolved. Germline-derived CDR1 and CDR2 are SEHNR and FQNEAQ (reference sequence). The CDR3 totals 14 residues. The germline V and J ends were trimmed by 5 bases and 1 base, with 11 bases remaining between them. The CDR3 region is CASSESPENTEAFF. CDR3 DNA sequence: TGTGCCAGCAGCGAAAGTCCAGAGAACACTGAAGCTTTCTTT.

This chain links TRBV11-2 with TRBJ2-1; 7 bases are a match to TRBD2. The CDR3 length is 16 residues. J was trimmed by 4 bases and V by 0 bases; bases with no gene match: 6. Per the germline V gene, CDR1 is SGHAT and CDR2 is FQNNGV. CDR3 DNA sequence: TGTGCCAGCAGCTTAGAGGCTAGCGGTAGATACAATGAGCAGTTCTTC. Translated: CASSLEASGRYNEQFF.

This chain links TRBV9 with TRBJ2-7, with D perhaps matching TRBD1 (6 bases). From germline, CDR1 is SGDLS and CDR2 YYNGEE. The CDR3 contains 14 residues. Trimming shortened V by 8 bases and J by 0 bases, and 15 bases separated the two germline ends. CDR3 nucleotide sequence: TGTGCCAGTAGCAAGGGGGTCAGCTCCTACGAGCAGTACTTC. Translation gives CASSKGVSSYEQYF.

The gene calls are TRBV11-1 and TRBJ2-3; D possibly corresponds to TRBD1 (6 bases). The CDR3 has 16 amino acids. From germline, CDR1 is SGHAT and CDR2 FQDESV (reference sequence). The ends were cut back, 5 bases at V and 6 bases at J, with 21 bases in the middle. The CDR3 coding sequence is TGTGCCAGCAGCCTACAGGGAGCTAGTAAGGGGGATACGCAGTATTTT. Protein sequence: CASSLQGASKGDTQYF.

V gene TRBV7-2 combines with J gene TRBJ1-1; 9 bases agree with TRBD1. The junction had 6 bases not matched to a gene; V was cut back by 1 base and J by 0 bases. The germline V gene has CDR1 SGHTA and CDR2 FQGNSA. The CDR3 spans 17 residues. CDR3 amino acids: CASSLVGQGFMNTEAFF. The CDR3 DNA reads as TGTGCCAGCAGCTTAGTGGGACAGGGATTTATGAACACTGAAGCTTTCTTT.

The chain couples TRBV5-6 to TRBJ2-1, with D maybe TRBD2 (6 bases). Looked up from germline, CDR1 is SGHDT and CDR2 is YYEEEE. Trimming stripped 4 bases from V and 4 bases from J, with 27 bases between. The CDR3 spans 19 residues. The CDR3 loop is CASSRGGASLTRPYNEQFF. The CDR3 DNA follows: TGTGCCAGCAGCCGGGGAGGAGCCTCACTTACACGCCCTTACAATGAGCAGTTCTTC.

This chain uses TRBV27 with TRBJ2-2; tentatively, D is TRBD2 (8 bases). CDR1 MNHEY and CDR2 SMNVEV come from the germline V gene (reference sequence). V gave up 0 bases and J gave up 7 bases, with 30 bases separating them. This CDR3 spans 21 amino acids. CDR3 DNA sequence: TGTGCCAGCAGTTTATCGCCCCTCCGGAGGGGGCGAAGCGGGAGCTTCGGGGAGCTGTTTTTT. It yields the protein CASSLSPLRRGRSGSFGELFF.

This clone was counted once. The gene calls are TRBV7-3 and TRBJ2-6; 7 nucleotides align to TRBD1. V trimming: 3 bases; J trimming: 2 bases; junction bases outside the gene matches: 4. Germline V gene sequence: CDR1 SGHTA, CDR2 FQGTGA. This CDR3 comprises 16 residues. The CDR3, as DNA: TGTGCCAGCAGCTTGGCAGGGGGAGCTGGGGCCAACGTCCTGACTTTC. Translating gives CASSLAGGAGANVLTF.

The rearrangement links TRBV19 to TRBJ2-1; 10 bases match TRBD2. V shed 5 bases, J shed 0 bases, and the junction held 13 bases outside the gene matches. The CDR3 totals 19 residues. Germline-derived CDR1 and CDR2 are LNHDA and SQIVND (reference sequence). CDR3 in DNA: TGTGCCAGTAGTGAACTAGCGGGACAACACCAAAGCTCCTACAATGAGCAGTTCTTC. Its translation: CASSELAGQHQSSYNEQFF.

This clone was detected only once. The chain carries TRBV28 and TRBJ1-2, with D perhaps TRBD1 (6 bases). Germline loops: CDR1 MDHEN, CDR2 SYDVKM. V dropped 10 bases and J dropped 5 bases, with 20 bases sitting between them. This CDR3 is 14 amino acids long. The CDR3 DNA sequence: TGTGCCACTTCCTGGGCGGGGGGCGAATATGGCTACACCTTC. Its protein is CATSWAGGEYGYTF.

The DNA for the CDR3 is TGTGCCAGCAGCTTAATGCCGGGACAGGGAGAAGAGACCCAGTACTTC. It specifies CASSLMPGQGEETQYF. The rearrangement links TRBV11-1 to TRBJ2-5, with 9 bases identical to TRBD1. CDR1 is SGHAT, CDR2 FQDESV, per germline (reference sequence). The CDR3 totals 16 residues. Trimming took 2 bases from V and 3 from J; bases not matched to a gene: 7.

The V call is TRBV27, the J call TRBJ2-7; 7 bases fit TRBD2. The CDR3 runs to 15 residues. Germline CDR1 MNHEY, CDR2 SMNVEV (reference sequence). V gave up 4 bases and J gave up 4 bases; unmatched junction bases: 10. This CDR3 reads CASSSPPRESYEQYF. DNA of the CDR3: TGTGCCAGCAGTTCCCCCCCGCGGGAGAGTTACGAGCAGTACTTC.

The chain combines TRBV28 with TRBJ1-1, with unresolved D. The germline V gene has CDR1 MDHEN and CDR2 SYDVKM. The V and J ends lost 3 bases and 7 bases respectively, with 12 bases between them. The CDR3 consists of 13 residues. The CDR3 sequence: CASSFLGENEAFF. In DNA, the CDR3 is TGTGCCAGCAGTTTCCTCGGGGAGAATGAAGCTTTCTTT.